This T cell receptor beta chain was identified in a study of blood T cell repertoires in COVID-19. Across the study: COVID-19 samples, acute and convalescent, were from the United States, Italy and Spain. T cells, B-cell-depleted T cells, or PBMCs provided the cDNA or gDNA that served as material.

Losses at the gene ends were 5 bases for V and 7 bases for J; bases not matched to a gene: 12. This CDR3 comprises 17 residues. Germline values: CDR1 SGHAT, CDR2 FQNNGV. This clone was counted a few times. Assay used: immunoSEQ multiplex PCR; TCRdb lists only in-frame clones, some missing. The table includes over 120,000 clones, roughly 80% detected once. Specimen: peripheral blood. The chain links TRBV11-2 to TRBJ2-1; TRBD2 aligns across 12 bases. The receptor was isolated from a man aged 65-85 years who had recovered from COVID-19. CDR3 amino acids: CASSPGLAGPLGNEQFF. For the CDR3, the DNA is TGTGCCAGCAGCCCCGGACTAGCGGGACCCTTAGGGAATGAGCAGTTCTTC. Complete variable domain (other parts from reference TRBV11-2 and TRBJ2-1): EAGVAQSPRYKIIEKRQSVAFWCNPISGHATLYWYQQILGQGPKLLIQFQNNGVVDDSQLPKDRFSAERLKGVDSTLKIQPAKLEDSAVYLCASSPGLAGPLGNEQFFGPGTRLTVL.